This T cell receptor beta chain was identified in a study of cytomegalovirus exposure and HLA in healthy donors. Study results and limitations: A later analysis found that most CMV-associated TCR beta chains appeared HLA-restricted.

PCR involved 60 Vbeta and 13 Jbeta primers. TCRdb's table, derived via immunoSEQ multiplex PCR, lists solely in-frame clones and lacks some. This table has some 160,000 clones, about 80% appearing once. CDR1 is SNHLY and CDR2 is FYNNEI in the germline V gene. The CDR3 length is 15 residues. The V end was cut by 2 bases, the J end by 1 base, with 9 bases between. Notes on this clone: Antigen: not known.

The receptor comes from a woman aged 25 to 39 in good health and CMV-seronegative. The chain links TRBV2 to TRBJ1-3, with D maybe TRBD1 (5 bases). The sample taken for sequencing was PBMCs. As DNA, the CDR3 is TGTGCCAGCAGTGAATCGGGGGGGTCTGGAAACACCATATATTTT. Translating it yields CASSESGGSGNTIYF.